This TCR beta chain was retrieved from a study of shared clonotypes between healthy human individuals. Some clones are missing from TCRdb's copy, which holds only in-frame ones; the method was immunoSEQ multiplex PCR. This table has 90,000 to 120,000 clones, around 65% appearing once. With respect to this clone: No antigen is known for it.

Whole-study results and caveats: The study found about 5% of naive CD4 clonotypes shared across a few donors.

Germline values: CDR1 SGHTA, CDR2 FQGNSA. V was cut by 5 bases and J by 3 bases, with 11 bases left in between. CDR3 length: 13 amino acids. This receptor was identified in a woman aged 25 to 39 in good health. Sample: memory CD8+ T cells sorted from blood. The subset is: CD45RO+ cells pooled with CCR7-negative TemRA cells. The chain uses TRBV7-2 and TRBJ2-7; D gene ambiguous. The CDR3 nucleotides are TGTGCCAGCAGCGACCGACTGAACTACGAGCAGTACTTC. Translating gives CASSDRLNYEQYF.